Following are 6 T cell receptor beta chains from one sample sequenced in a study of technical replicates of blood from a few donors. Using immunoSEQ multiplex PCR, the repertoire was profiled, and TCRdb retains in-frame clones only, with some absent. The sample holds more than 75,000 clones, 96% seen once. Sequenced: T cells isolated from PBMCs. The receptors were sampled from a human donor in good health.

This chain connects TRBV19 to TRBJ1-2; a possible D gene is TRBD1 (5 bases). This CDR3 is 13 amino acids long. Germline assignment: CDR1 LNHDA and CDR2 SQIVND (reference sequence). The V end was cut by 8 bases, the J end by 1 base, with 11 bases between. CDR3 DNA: TGTGCCAGTGGACTGGGGGGTAACTATGGCTACACCTTC. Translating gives CASGLGGNYGYTF.

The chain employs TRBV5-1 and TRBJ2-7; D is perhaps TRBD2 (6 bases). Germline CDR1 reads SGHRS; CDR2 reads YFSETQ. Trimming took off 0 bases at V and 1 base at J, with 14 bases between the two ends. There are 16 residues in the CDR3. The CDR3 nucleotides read TGCGCCAGCAGCTTGGTTGGGGGGAGGATTTCCTACGAGCAGTACTTC. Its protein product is CASSLVGGRISYEQYF.

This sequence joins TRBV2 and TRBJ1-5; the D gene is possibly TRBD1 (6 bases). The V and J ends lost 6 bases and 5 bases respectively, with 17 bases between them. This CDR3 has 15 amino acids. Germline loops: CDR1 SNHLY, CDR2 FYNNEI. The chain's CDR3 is CASRGTDRTDQPQHF. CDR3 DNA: TGTGCCAGCAGGGGTACGGACAGAACGGATCAGCCCCAGCATTTT.

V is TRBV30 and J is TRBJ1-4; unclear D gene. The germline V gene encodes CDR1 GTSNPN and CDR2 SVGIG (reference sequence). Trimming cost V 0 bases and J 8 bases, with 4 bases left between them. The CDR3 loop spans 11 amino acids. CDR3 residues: CAWSVREKLFF. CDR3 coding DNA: TGTGCCTGGAGTGTCAGAGAAAAACTGTTTTTT.

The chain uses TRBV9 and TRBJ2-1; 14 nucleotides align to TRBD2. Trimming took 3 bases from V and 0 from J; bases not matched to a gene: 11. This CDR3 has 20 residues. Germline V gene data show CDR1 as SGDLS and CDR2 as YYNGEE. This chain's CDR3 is CASSGGTSGSEGGSYNEQFF. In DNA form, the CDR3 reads TGTGCCAGCAGCGGCGGGACTAGCGGGAGTGAGGGCGGCTCCTACAATGAGCAGTTCTTC.

CDR3 nucleotides: TGCGCCAGCAGTGAGGGTCGGCAGGCAATTTATACCTATGGCTACACCTTC. Translation gives CASSEGRQAIYTYGYTF. V gene TRBV10-2 combines with J gene TRBJ1-2; D not resolved. With 2 bases removed from V and 4 bases from J, the gap between germline ends came to 20 bases. Germline values: CDR1 WSHSY, CDR2 SAAADI. CDR3 size: 17 residues.